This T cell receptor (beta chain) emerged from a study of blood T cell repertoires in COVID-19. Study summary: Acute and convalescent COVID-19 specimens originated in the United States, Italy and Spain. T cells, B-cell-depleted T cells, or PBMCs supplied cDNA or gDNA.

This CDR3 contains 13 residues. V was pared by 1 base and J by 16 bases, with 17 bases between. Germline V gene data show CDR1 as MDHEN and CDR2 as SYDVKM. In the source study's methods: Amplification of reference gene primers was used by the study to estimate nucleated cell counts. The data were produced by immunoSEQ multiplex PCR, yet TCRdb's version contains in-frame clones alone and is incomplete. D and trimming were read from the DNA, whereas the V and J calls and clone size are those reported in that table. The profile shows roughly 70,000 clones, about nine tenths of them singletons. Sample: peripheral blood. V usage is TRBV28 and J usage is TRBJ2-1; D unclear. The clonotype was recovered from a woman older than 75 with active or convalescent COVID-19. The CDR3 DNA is TGTGCCAGCAGTTTATCCGGTACTCCGAGCATCTTCTTC. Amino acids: CASSLSGTPSIFF.